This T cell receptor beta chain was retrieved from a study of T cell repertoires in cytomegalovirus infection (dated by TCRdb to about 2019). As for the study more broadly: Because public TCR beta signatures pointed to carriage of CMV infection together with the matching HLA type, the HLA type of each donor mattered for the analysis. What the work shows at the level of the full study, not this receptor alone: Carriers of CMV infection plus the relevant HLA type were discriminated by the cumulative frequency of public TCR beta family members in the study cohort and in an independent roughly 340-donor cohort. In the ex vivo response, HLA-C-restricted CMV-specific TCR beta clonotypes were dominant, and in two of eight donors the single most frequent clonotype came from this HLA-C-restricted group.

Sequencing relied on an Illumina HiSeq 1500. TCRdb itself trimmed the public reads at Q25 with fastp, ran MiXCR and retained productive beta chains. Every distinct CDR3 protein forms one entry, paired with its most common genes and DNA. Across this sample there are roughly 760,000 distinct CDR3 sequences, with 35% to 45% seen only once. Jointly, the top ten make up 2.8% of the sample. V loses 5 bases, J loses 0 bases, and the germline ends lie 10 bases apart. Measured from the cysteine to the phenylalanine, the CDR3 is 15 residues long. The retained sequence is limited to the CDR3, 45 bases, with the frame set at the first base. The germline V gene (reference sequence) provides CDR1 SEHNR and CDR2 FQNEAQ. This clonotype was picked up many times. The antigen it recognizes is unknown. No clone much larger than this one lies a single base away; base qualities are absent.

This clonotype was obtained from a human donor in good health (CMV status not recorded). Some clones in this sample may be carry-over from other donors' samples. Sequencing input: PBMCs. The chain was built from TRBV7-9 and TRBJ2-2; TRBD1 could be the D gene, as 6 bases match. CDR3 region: CASSPWTANTGELFF. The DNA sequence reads TGTGCCAGCAGCCCCTGGACAGCGAACACCGGGGAGCTGTTTTTT.